This T cell receptor beta chain was captured by sequencing in a study of cytotoxic CD8 clonotypes in ibrutinib-treated CLL. Regarding the study as a whole: The clonality rise at ibrutinib response reflected private clonotype expansion. Having risen at ibrutinib response, clonality had fallen back toward baseline by progression. Clonality (at baseline) was higher than in age-matched healthy donors and tracked circulating CD8+ T-cell counts.

This CDR3 is built from 15 residues. Unmatched junction bases numbered 7, after V lost 5 bases and J lost 1 base. Germline CDR1 and CDR2: GTSNPN and SVGIG (reference sequence). With sequencing, the targeted depth ranged from 1 in 200,000 to 1 in 1 million T cells. Repertoires were generated with immunoSEQ multiplex PCR, while TCRdb's copy carries only in-frame clones and drops some. The repertoire holds approximately 140,000 clones, with 80% to 95% as singletons. As concerns this clone: Its target is unknown.

J is TRBJ2-7 and V is TRBV30, with 11 nucleotides matching TRBD2. The receptor was derived from a human donor with chronic lymphocytic leukemia. This specimen consisted of PBMCs, obtained after 12 months of ibrutinib treatment. The CDR3 DNA sequence: TGTGCCTGGTCCCCACTAGCGGGAGTTTCCTACGAGCAGTACTTC. Protein sequence: CAWSPLAGVSYEQYF.